The 13 T cell receptor beta chains listed next were all sequenced from one sample in a study of blood T cells in healthy people across ages. The authors ran a second PCR of 7 to 11 cycles using a sample-barcoded 5' primer and a J-beta primer mix. TCRdb fed the 5' RACE reads into MiXCR, producing one record per CDR3 protein. The profile covers about 840,000 distinct CDR3 sequences, with almost 30% appearing a single time and 10% to 13% taken by the ten largest. These data were likewise used in another study, on T cells of mothers and their children.

The sequenced material came from blood. These TCRs come from a woman in her thirties or forties in good health.

At least ten counts were recorded for this clonotype. V is TRBV28 and J is TRBJ2-3; D is perhaps TRBD1 (6 bases). The CDR3 sequence is 18 residues long. Trimming pared 3 bases from V and 8 bases from J, leaving 27 bases between. Germline assignment: CDR1 MDHEN and CDR2 SYDVKM. DNA of the CDR3: TGTGCCAGCAGTTTCCCACGGACAGCAGAGAACCGGCAGGGTACGCAGTATTTT. This gives the protein CASSFPRTAENRQGTQYF.

This chain links TRBV10-3 with TRBJ2-7; D remains unclear. The germline V gene has CDR1 ENHRY and CDR2 SYGVKD. The germline V and J ends were trimmed by 6 bases and 5 bases, with 8 bases remaining between them. This CDR3 spans 11 amino acids. CDR3 DNA sequence: TGTGCCATCAGAACCCAAGACGAGCAGTACTTC. Translation gives CAIRTQDEQYF.

About this clonotype: One end of the junction does not line up with germline, which may come from a read error. CDR3 in amino acids: CASSNSSAAANYDYTF. The CDR3 DNA reads TGTGCCAGCAGTAATTCCTCGGCCGCAGCTAACTATGACTACACCTTC. This chain uses TRBV27 with TRBJ1-2; the D is unclear. Germline CDR1 MNHEY, CDR2 SMNVEV (reference sequence). There are 16 residues in the CDR3.

The chain links TRBV24-1 to TRBJ1-1; D gene unclear. Trimming took 9 bases from V and 2 from J, leaving 12 bases between them. This CDR3 contains 13 residues. Germline V gene data show CDR1 as KGHDR and CDR2 as SFDVKD. Here the CDR3 reads CATQRAPNTEAFF. The CDR3 bases are TGTGCCACCCAACGGGCCCCCAACACTGAAGCTTTCTTT.

The rearrangement links TRBV9 to TRBJ2-1, with D possibly TRBD2 on 5 matching bases. The germline CDR1 and CDR2 sequences are SGDLS and YYNGEE. CDR3 size: 14 residues. Trimming stripped 1 base from V and 8 bases from J, with 13 bases between. Here the CDR3 reads CASSVNPSWYEQFF. The CDR3 region has the DNA TGTGCCAGCAGCGTAAACCCTAGCTGGTATGAGCAGTTCTTC.

This clonotype was seen repeatedly, ten times or more. V and J are TRBV20-1 and TRBJ2-1; weak D call: TRBD1 (6 bases). From germline, CDR1 is DFQATT and CDR2 SNEGSKA (reference sequence). V lost 4 bases, J lost 7 bases, and 17 bases lay in between. This CDR3 has 14 amino acids. The CDR3, as DNA: TGCAGTGCTACCAACCCATCAGGGGAGAATGAGCAGTTCTTC. It translates to CSATNPSGENEQFF.

With respect to this clonotype: The junction departs from the called germline gene at one end, perhaps through a read error. The chain uses TRBV12-3 or TRBV12-4 and TRBJ2-1; 13 nucleotides align to TRBD2. The CDR3 runs to 15 residues. In DNA form, the CDR3 reads TGTGCCGGCAGGGCACTAGCGGGGGGGTACAATGAGCAGGTCTTC. Amino acid sequence: CAGRALAGGYNEQVF.

This clonotype was seen more than once but under ten times. The rearrangement uses TRBV18 and TRBJ2-5, with D unresolved. The germline gives CDR1 KGHSH, CDR2 LQKENI. V was trimmed by 2 bases and J by 2 bases, leaving 9 bases between them. CDR3 length: 14 amino acids. The CDR3 here is CASSPRTLQETQYF. The CDR3 DNA reads TGTGCCAGCTCACCAAGAACACTACAAGAGACCCAGTACTTC.

This clonotype was seen a handful of times. This chain links TRBV7-9 with TRBJ2-3; either TRBD1 or TRBD2 may fit D (5 bases each). Germline loops: CDR1 SEHNR, CDR2 FQNEAQ (reference sequence). The CDR3 totals 14 residues. Trimming took 6 bases from V and 2 from J, leaving 12 bases between them. CDR3 sequence reads: CASRSGTSTDTQYF. CDR3 nucleotide sequence: TGTGCCAGCAGGTCCGGGACCTCCACAGATACGCAGTATTTT. The variable domain in full, with the rest retrieved from reference TRBV7-9 and TRBJ2-3, is DTGVSQNPRHKITKRGQNVTFRCDPISEHNRLYWYRQTLGQGPEFLTYFQNEAQLEKSRLLSDRFSAERPKGSFSTLEIQRTEQGDSAMYLCASRSGTSTDTQYFGPGTRLTVL.

Remarks on this clonotype: This may arise from a read error, as a much more abundant clone is one base away. The chain employs TRBV7-8 and TRBJ2-5; no clear D gene. Looked up from germline, CDR1 is SGHVS and CDR2 is FQNEAQ. CDR3 length: 15 residues. Trimming left V 5 bases short and J 5 bases short, with 18 bases between. CDR3: CASSPEGLASETQYF. DNA for the CDR3: TGTGCCAGCAGCCCAGAAGGATTAGCCAGTGAGACCCAGTACTTC. Using reference TRBV7-8 and TRBJ2-5 for the parts outside the CDR3, the full variable domain is GAGVSQSPRYKVAKRGQDVALRCDPISGHVSLFWYQQALGQGPEFLTYFQNEAQLDKSGLPSDRFFAERPEGSVSTLKIQRTQQEDSAVYLCASSPEGLASETQYFGPGTRLLVL.

Concerning this clonotype itself: The germline gene is not matched at one end of the junction; a read error may be the cause. The chain joins TRBV29-1 to TRBJ1-2, with D perhaps TRBD1 (6 bases). Germline assignment: CDR1 SQVTM and CDR2 ANQGSEA. The CDR3 covers 15 residues. CDR3 DNA: TGCAGCGCTGAAGGACAGCCAGGCCGCAACTATGGCTACACCTTC. Translating it yields CSAEGQPGRNYGYTF. The variable domain in full, with the rest retrieved from reference TRBV29-1 and TRBJ1-2, is SAVISQKPSRDICQRGTSLTIQCQVDSQVTMMFWYRQQPGQSLTLIATANQGSEATYESGFVIDKFPISRPNLTFSTLTVSNMSPEDSSIYLCSAEGQPGRNYGYTFGSGTRLTVV.

This clonotype was counted ten times or more. This chain connects TRBV20-1 to TRBJ1-2, with D unresolved. Germline V CDR1 and CDR2: DFQATT, SNEGSKA (reference sequence). Trimming cost V 0 bases and J 2 bases, with 13 bases left between them. The CDR3 spans 15 residues. In DNA, the CDR3 is TGCAGTGCTAGAGATACAGTTCCGCTCAACTATGGCTACACCTTC. Protein sequence: CSARDTVPLNYGYTF.

This clonotype has only a few counts. The chain links TRBV7-3 to TRBJ2-1; D is perhaps TRBD1 (7 bases). Trimming cost V 7 bases and J 5 bases, with 18 bases left between them. CDR3 size: 15 residues. Germline V CDR1 and CDR2: SGHTA, FQGTGA. CDR3 coding DNA: TGTGCCAGCAACAGCTCAGGGGGGATCGACAATGAGCAGTTCTTC. Its protein is CASNSSGGIDNEQFF.